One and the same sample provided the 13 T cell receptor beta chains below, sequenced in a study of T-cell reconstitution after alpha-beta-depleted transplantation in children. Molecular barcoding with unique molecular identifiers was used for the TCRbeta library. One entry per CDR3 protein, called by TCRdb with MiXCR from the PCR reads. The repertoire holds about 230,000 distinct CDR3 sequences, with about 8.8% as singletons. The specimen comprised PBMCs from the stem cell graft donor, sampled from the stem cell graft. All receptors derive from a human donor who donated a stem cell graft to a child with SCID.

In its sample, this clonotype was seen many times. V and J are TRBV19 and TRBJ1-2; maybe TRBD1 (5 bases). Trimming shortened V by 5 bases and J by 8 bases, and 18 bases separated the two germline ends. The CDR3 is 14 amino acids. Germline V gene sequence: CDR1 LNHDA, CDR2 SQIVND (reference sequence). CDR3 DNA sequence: TGTGCCAGTAGTGATACCGGGACCCTCTTGGGCTACACCTTC. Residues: CASSDTGTLLGYTF. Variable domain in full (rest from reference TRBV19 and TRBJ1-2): DGGITQSPKYLFRKEGQNVTLSCEQNLNHDAMYWYRQDPGQGLRLIYYSQIVNDFQKGDIAEGYSVSREKKESFPLTVTSAQKNPTAFYLCASSDTGTLLGYTFGSGTRLTVV.

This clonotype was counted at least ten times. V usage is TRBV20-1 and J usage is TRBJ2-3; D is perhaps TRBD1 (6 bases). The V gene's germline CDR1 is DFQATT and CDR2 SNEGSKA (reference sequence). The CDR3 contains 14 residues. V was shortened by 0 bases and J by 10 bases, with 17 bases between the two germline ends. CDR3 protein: CSARDKGVSDAQYF. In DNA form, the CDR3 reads TGCAGTGCTAGAGATAAGGGGGTGTCCGACGCGCAGTATTTT.

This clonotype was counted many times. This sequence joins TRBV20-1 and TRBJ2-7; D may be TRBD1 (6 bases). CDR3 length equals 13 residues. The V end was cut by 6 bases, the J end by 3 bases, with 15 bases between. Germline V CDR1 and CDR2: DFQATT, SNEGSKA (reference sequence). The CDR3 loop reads CSAPGTNRYEQYF. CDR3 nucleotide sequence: TGCAGTGCCCCCGGGACAAACCGCTACGAGCAGTACTTC.

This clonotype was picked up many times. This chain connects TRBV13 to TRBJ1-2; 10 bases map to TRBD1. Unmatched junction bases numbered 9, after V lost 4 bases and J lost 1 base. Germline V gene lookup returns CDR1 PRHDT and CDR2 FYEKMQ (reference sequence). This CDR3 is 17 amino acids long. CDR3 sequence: CASSSATGGNNNYGYTF. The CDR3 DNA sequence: TGTGCCAGCAGCTCCGCGACAGGGGGCAACAATAACTATGGCTACACCTTC.

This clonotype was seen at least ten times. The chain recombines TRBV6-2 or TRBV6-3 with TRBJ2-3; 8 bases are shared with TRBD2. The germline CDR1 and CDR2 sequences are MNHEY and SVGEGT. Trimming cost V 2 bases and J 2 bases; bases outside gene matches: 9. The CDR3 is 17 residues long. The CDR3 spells CASSYGPSGYNTDTQYF. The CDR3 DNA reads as TGTGCCAGCAGTTACGGTCCTAGCGGGTACAACACAGATACGCAGTATTTT.

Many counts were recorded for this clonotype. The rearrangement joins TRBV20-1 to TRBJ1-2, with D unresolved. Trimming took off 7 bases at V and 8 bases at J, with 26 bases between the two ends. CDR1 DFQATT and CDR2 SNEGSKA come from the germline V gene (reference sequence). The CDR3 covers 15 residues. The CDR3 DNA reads TGCAGTGTCACGAGACCCCTGCAGTCGGCGAGGGGCTACACCTTC. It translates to CSVTRPLQSARGYTF.

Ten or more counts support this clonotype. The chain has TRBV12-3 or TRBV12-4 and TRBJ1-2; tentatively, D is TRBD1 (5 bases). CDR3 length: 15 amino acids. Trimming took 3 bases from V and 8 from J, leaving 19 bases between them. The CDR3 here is CASSLFPPQRGGYTF. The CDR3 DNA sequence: TGTGCCAGCAGTTTGTTCCCCCCTCAAAGGGGCGGCTACACCTTC.

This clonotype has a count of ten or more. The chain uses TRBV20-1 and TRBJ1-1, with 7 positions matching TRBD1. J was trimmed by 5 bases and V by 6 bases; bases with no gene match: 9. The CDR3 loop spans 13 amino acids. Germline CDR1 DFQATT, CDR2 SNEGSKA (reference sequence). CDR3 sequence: CSAPQGGGTEAFF. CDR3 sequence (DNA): TGCAGTGCCCCGCAGGGGGGGGGGACTGAAGCTTTCTTT.

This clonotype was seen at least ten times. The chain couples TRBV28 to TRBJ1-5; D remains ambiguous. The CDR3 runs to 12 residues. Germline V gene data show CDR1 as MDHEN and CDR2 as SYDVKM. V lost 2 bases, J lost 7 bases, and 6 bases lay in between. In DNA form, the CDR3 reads TGTGCCAGCAGTTTAGTCCGGCAGCCCCAGCATTTT. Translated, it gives CASSLVRQPQHF.

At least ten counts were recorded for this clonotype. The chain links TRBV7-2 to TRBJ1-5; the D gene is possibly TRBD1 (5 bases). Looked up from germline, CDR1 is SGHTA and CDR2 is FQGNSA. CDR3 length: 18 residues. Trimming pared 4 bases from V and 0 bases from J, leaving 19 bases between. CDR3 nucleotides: TGTGCCAGCAGCTATACAGGCGCCTCGGGGATTAGCAATCAGCCCCAGCATTTT. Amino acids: CASSYTGASGISNQPQHF. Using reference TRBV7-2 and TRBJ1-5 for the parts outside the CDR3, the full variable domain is GAGVSQSPSNKVTEKGKDVELRCDPISGHTALYWYRQSLGQGLEFLIYFQGNSAPDKSGLPSDRFSAERTGGSVSTLTIQRTQQEDSAVYLCASSYTGASGISNQPQHFGDGTRLSIL.

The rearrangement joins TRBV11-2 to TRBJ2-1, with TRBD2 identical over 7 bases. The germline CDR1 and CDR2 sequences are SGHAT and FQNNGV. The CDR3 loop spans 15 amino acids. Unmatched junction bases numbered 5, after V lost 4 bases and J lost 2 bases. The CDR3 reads CASSSLRGAYNEQFF. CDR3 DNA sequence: TGTGCCAGCAGCTCTTTACGGGGGGCCTACAATGAGCAGTTCTTC.

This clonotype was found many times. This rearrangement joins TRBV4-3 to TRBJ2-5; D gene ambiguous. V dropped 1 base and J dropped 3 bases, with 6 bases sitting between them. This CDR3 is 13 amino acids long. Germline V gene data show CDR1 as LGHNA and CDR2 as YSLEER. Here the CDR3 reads CASSQGVKETQYF. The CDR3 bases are TGCGCCAGCAGCCAAGGAGTGAAAGAGACCCAGTACTTC.

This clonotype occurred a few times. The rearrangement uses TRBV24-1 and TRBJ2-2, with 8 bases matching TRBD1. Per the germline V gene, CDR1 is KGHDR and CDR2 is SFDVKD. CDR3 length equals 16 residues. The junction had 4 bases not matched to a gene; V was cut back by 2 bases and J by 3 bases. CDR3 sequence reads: CATSDSTGDYTGELFF. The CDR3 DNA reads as TGTGCCACCAGTGATTCGACAGGGGACTACACCGGGGAGCTGTTTTTT.